This TCR beta chain was identified during a study of PD-1 blockade in classical Hodgkin lymphoma. Study context: Each patient was given nivolumab 3 mg/kg through a vein every 2 weeks.

The CDR3 sequence is 15 residues long. CDR1 and CDR2 (germline): SGHNT, YYREEE (reference sequence). J was trimmed by 0 bases and V by 2 bases; bases with no gene match: 0. As concerns this clone: What it recognizes is unknown.

General study findings and limits: Whoever responded completely had baseline diversity much like that seen in newly diagnosed patients. By cycle point C4D1, TCR diversity had risen significantly in CD4+ cells (but not CD8+ cells). Patients were excluded if nivolumab began under 1 year after ASCT (the autologous transplant).

Data came from immunoSEQ multiplex PCR; TCRdb stores just in-frame clones and leaves some out. The sample records about 6,400 clones, about 89% being singletons. As to time point: cycle 4 day 1 (C4D1), after more than five weeks of nivolumab. Every patient relapsed after autologous stem cell transplantation, and brentuximab vedotin exposure varied. Out of thawed PBMCs, magnetic negative selection purified CD4+ T cells. V gene TRBV5-4 combines with J gene TRBJ2-3, with 10 bases aligning to TRBD2. This specimen was CD4+ T cells from blood, taken before the fourth cycle of nivolumab. This TCR derives from a human donor with classical Hodgkin lymphoma. The CDR3 loop reads CASSLLAGSTDTQYF. The DNA of the CDR3 is TGTGCCAGCAGCTTACTAGCGGGGAGCACAGATACGCAGTATTTT.